These 28 T cell receptor beta chains came from one sample sequenced in a study of T-cell reconstitution after alpha-beta-depleted transplantation in children. Study-wide findings and caveats: Most T-cell counts and diversity one year after the transplant came from T cells that were newly produced.

The TCRbeta library incorporated unique molecular identifiers. MiXCR, applied by TCRdb to the PCR reads, yields one record per CDR3 protein. The sample lists about 300,000 distinct CDR3 sequences, almost 8% seen once, with approximately 9.1% in the top ten. These receptors have no identified antigens. The sequences come from peripheral blood, collected 360 days after TCRalphabeta/CD19-depleted stem cell transplant. The receptors here all came from a female patient aged 2-9 years who had a stem cell transplant for Fanconi anemia, so the T cells may come from the graft donor.

This clonotype was detected many times. This chain uses TRBV2 with TRBJ2-1; 8 bases are shared with TRBD2. The V gene end was trimmed by 5 bases and the J gene end by 0 bases; junction bases not matched to a gene: 3. Germline V gives CDR1 SNHLY, CDR2 FYNNEI. The CDR3 has 15 amino acids. Written as DNA, the CDR3 is TGTGCCAGCAGTCCGACTAGCGTCTCCTACAATGAGCAGTTCTTC. Protein sequence: CASSPTSVSYNEQFF. Full variable domain (outside the CDR3, taken from reference TRBV2 and TRBJ2-1): EPEVTQTPSHQVTQMGQEVILRCVPISNHLYFYWYRQILGQKVEFLVSFYNNEISEKSEIFDDQFSVERPDGSNFTLKIRSTKLEDSAMYFCASSPTSVSYNEQFFGPGTRLTVL.

The V gene is TRBV7-2, the J gene TRBJ2-2, with D perhaps TRBD2 (6 bases). The V gene's germline CDR1 is SGHTA and CDR2 FQGNSA. Trimming left V 5 bases short and J 4 bases short, with 17 bases between. This CDR3 contains 16 residues. The CDR3: CASSVPPEGSTGELFF. Here the CDR3 DNA reads TGTGCCAGCAGCGTCCCCCCGGAGGGCAGCACCGGGGAGCTGTTTTTT.

This clonotype was observed at least ten times. The genes are TRBV7-9 and TRBJ2-1; D gene ambiguous. The CDR3 loop spans 12 amino acids. Germline-derived CDR1 and CDR2 are SEHNR and FQNEAQ (reference sequence). Trimming cost V 6 bases and J 0 bases, with 3 bases left between them. This CDR3 is CASRASYNEQFF. CDR3 coding DNA: TGTGCCAGCAGAGCCTCCTACAATGAGCAGTTCTTC.

This clonotype occurred many times. The rearrangement uses TRBV7-2 and TRBJ2-1, with D possibly being TRBD2 (5 bases). Trimming stripped 0 bases from V and 8 bases from J, with 8 bases between. The germline gives CDR1 SGHTA, CDR2 FQGNSA. This CDR3 is built from 13 residues. CDR3 nucleotide sequence: TGTGCCAGCAGCTTAGCGAGGGTGGATGAGCAGTTCTTC. Translation: CASSLARVDEQFF.

In this sample, this clonotype turned up many times. The chain employs TRBV4-3 and TRBJ1-1; tentatively, D is TRBD1 (6 bases). From germline, CDR1 is LGHNA and CDR2 YSLEER. The V gene lost 4 bases and the J gene lost 5 bases, with 14 bases spanning the gap. The CDR3 is 14 residues long. CDR3 nucleotides: TGCGCCAGCAGCCTCAACAGGGAAGTGACTGAAGCTTTCTTT. Encoded protein: CASSLNREVTEAFF.

The chain joins TRBV11-1 to TRBJ1-1; 9 bases are a match to TRBD1. The CDR3 is 18 residues long. The junction had 9 bases not matched to a gene; V was cut back by 1 base and J by 0 bases. The germline V gene encodes CDR1 SGHAT and CDR2 FQDESV (reference sequence). CDR3 sequence reads: CASSLVGRQGVMNTEAFF. The DNA of the CDR3 is TGTGCCAGCAGCTTAGTTGGTAGACAGGGGGTGATGAACACTGAAGCTTTCTTT. The complete variable domain, with remaining parts taken from reference TRBV11-1 and TRBJ1-1, reads EAEVAQSPRYKITEKSQAVAFWCDPISGHATLYWYRQILGQGPELLVQFQDESVVDDSQLPKDRFSAERLKGVDSTLKIQPAELGDSAMYLCASSLVGRQGVMNTEAFFGQGTRLTVV.

The genes are TRBV7-6 and TRBJ2-7; 7 bases match TRBD2. Germline CDR1 and CDR2: SGHVS and FNYEAQ. The CDR3 totals 16 residues. J lost 1 base, V lost 1 base, and 7 bases had no gene match. The CDR3 here is CASSLEPLADSYEQYF. CDR3 DNA: TGTGCCAGCAGCTTAGAACCCCTAGCGGATTCCTACGAGCAGTACTTC. Together with reference TRBV7-6 and TRBJ2-7, the CDR3 gives the full variable domain: GAGVSQSPRYKVTKRGQDVALRCDPISGHVSLYWYRQALGQGPEFLTYFNYEAQQDKSGLPNDRFSAERPEGSISTLTIQRTEQRDSAMYRCASSLEPLADSYEQYFGPGTRLTVT.

The chain has TRBV4-2 and TRBJ2-1; 7 bases map to TRBD2. CDR3 length equals 16 residues. With 0 bases clipped from V and 8 bases from J, the junction kept 10 bases outside the gene matches. Germline V lookup: CDR1 LGHNA, CDR2 YNFKEQ. The CDR3 is CASSQDLADPGDEQFF. The CDR3, as DNA: TGTGCCAGCAGCCAAGATCTAGCGGATCCCGGAGATGAGCAGTTCTTC.

The chain combines TRBV11-1 with TRBJ1-5; the D gene is possibly TRBD1 (6 bases). The CDR3 contains 18 residues. The V end lost 1 base, the J end lost 0 bases, and 16 bases lay between the germline ends. From germline, CDR1 is SGHAT and CDR2 FQDESV (reference sequence). The CDR3 bases are TGTGCCAGCAGCTTAGTTCTCTCCGGGGGCGATAGCAATCAGCCCCAGCATTTT. It is translated as CASSLVLSGGDSNQPQHF.

Notes on this clonotype: A much larger clone lies one base from this, so it may be a read error. V and J are TRBV6-1 and TRBJ2-3, with 10 bases identical to TRBD1. In germline, CDR1 is MNHNS, CDR2 SASEGT. CDR3 size: 15 residues. CDR3 nucleotides: TGTGCCAGCAGTCTCCGGGACAGGGGAACAGATATGCAGTATTTT. It is translated as CASSLRDRGTDMQYF.

This clonotype has at least ten counts. This chain joins TRBV5-1 and TRBJ1-1; TRBD1 might be the D (5 bases). Trimming removed 1 base at V and 4 bases at J, with 14 bases between. The V gene's germline CDR1 is SGHRS and CDR2 YFSETQ. The CDR3 runs 15 residues. The CDR3 DNA follows: TGCGCCAGCAGCTTGTCGGCAGGGCAGGGCACTGAAGCTTTCTTT. Residues: CASSLSAGQGTEAFF.

Comments on this clonotype: A much larger clone lies a single base off, so this may be a read error. The CDR3 DNA reads as TGTGCCAGCAGCATAACCGGGACAGGGGACCACGAGCAGTACTTC. It codes for CASSITGTGDHEQYF. The V gene is TRBV7-2, the J gene TRBJ2-7, with TRBD1 matching over 10 bases. This CDR3 is built from 15 residues. Unmatched junction bases numbered 9, after V lost 5 bases and J lost 5 bases. CDR1 and CDR2 from the germline V gene are SGHTA and FQGNSA. Full variable domain (remainder filled in from reference TRBV7-2 and TRBJ2-7): GAGVSQSPSNKVTEKGKDVELRCDPISGHTALYWYRQSLGQGLEFLIYFQGNSAPDKSGLPSDRFSAERTGGSVSTLTIQRTQQEDSAVYLCASSITGTGDHEQYFGPGTRLTVT.

This clonotype was seen repeatedly, ten times or more. In nucleotides, the CDR3 is TGTGCCAGCAGCCGCGGGACTAGGTATTTT. Amino acids: CASSRGTRYF. The V and J genes are TRBV7-3 and TRBJ2-3, with TRBD2 identical over 8 bases. Germline CDR1 and CDR2: SGHTA and FQGTGA. The CDR3 runs to 10 residues. After removal of 5 bases from V and 14 bases from J, the junction contained 3 bases not matched to a gene.

There are a few counts of this clonotype. The CDR3 reads CASSQDTENYGYTF. CDR3 DNA: TGCGCCAGCAGCCAAGATACAGAAAACTATGGCTACACCTTC. The chain recombines TRBV4-3 with TRBJ1-2; D remains ambiguous. V gave up 0 bases and J gave up 2 bases, with 7 bases separating them. Germline CDR1 LGHNA, CDR2 YSLEER. CDR3 length: 14 residues.

The V and J genes are TRBV7-2 and TRBJ1-1; D unresolved. Germline CDR1 reads SGHTA; CDR2 reads FQGNSA. Trimming removed 0 bases at V and 1 base at J, with 9 bases between. The CDR3 length is 15 residues. The CDR3 nucleotides read TGTGCCAGCAGCTTAGCGGTAGGGCGGAACACTGAAGCTTTCTTT. Protein product: CASSLAVGRNTEAFF.

This clonotype was recorded many times. The chain carries TRBV12-3 or TRBV12-4 and TRBJ2-1, with 8 bases identical to TRBD2. V lost 6 bases and J lost 5; bases outside the gene matches: 9. The CDR3 is 15 amino acids. The CDR3, as DNA: TGTGCCAGCAGGATTACCGGGACTAGTCACAATGAGCAGTTCTTC. Encoded protein: CASRITGTSHNEQFF.

This clonotype came up many times. The chain has TRBV20-1 and TRBJ1-6; no reliable D call. Per germline, CDR1 DFQATT and CDR2 SNEGSKA (reference sequence). The ends were cut back, 2 bases at V and 7 bases at J, with 18 bases in the middle. This CDR3 has 16 amino acids. Written as DNA, the CDR3 is TGCAGTGCTAGACTCGAGGGCACGTCCGCCAATTCACCCCTCCACTTT. This codes for CSARLEGTSANSPLHF.

This clonotype was counted ten times or more. The rearrangement links TRBV20-1 to TRBJ2-3; 7 bases are shared with TRBD2. The V gene end was trimmed by 3 bases and the J gene end by 5 bases; junction bases not matched to a gene: 5. This CDR3 comprises 13 residues. In germline, CDR1 is DFQATT, CDR2 SNEGSKA (reference sequence). The CDR3 protein is CSARSSGVDTQYF. Here the CDR3 DNA reads TGCAGTGCTAGGTCCAGCGGGGTAGATACGCAGTATTTT.

This clonotype came up many times. The V and J genes are TRBV5-1 and TRBJ2-5; D remains ambiguous. The germline gives CDR1 SGHRS, CDR2 YFSETQ. The CDR3 contains 15 residues. The V end was cut by 0 bases, the J end by 0 bases, with 9 bases between. The CDR3 DNA reads TGCGCCAGCAGCTTGGGGCCGTCCTACCAAGAGACCCAGTACTTC. It yields the protein CASSLGPSYQETQYF.

The sample holds many counts of this clonotype. V is TRBV4-3 and J is TRBJ2-7; 8 nucleotides agree with TRBD1. V lost 4 bases, J lost 0 bases, and 5 bases stayed unmatched. This CDR3 comprises 15 residues. CDR1 is LGHNA and CDR2 is YSLEER in the germline V gene. The CDR3 region has the DNA TGCGCCAGCAGCCGTGACAGGGGAAGCTCCTACGAGCAGTACTTC. Translated: CASSRDRGSSYEQYF.

This clonotype was found many times. The chain links TRBV12-3 or TRBV12-4 to TRBJ2-5; 7 bases align to TRBD2. CDR3 length equals 15 residues. Germline trimming cut 1 base from V and 5 bases from J; bases unmatched to any gene: 7. The CDR3 nucleotides read TGTGCCAGCAGTTTAGTACTAGCGAGGAGGGAGACCCAGTACTTC. Protein product: CASSLVLARRETQYF.

The chain uses TRBV6-2 or TRBV6-3 and TRBJ2-5; D might be TRBD1 (5 bases). Germline V CDR1 and CDR2: MNHEY, SVGEGT. This CDR3 spans 17 amino acids. V was trimmed by 6 bases and J by 5 bases, leaving 25 bases between them. CDR3 loop: CASSPRGGGAIRETQYF. The DNA of the CDR3 is TGTGCCAGCAGCCCTAGAGGTGGTGGGGCCATCCGGGAGACCCAGTACTTC.

This clonotype was seen many times. V and J are TRBV12-3 or TRBV12-4 and TRBJ2-3, with D perhaps matching TRBD2 (6 bases). Trimming pared 7 bases from V and 5 bases from J, leaving 22 bases between. The CDR3 sequence is 16 residues long. CDR3 sequence: CASMQRTPGVLDTQYF. The CDR3 coding sequence is TGTGCCAGCATGCAGAGGACGCCGGGGGTCCTAGATACGCAGTATTTT.

This clonotype came up many times. This rearrangement joins TRBV7-9 to TRBJ2-1; no reliable D call. Trimming pared 1 base from V and 8 bases from J, leaving 12 bases between. From germline, CDR1 is SEHNR and CDR2 FQNEAQ (reference sequence). This CDR3 spans 14 amino acids. CDR3 nucleotides: TGTGCCAGCAGCTTAGTTCCTGCAGTAGATGAGCAGTTCTTC. Translating gives CASSLVPAVDEQFF.

At least ten counts were recorded for this clonotype. J is TRBJ2-1 and V is TRBV10-3; D possibly corresponds to TRBD1 (5 bases). Germline CDR1 and CDR2: ENHRY and SYGVKD. V dropped 0 bases and J dropped 4 bases, with 13 bases sitting between them. This CDR3 is built from 16 residues. The CDR3 nucleotides are TGTGCCATCAGTGAGTCTACAGGTGGGCGGTACAATGAGCAGTTCTTC. Encoded protein: CAISESTGGRYNEQFF.

The chain has TRBV27 and TRBJ1-1; D is perhaps TRBD1 (5 bases). This CDR3 region has 15 residues. Between the trimmed V and J ends, which lost 1 base and 4 bases, there was a span of 13 bases. Per the germline V gene, CDR1 is MNHEY and CDR2 is SMNVEV (reference sequence). The DNA for the CDR3 is TGTGCCAGCAGTTTATTCCAGGGTTTAGGCACTGAAGCTTTCTTT. Translation gives CASSLFQGLGTEAFF.

This clonotype was seen repeatedly, ten times or more. The rearrangement joins TRBV10-3 to TRBJ1-1, with D perhaps TRBD1 (6 bases). The CDR3 consists of 13 residues. V lost 4 bases, J lost 1 base, and 7 bases lay in between. Germline CDR1 is ENHRY and CDR2 is SYGVKD. CDR3 sequence reads: CAISGQANTEAFF. The CDR3, as DNA: TGTGCCATCAGTGGACAGGCGAACACTGAAGCTTTCTTT.

This clonotype has ten or more counts. The chain is built from TRBV12-3 or TRBV12-4 and TRBJ2-1; 11 positions match TRBD2. The V and J ends lost 7 bases and 6 bases, in that order; junction bases with no gene match: 14. The CDR3 runs to 17 residues. CDR3 DNA sequence: TGTGCCAGCACCTCAATTCTCTTAGCGGGAGGGCCCAATGAGCAGTTCTTC. Amino acids: CASTSILLAGGPNEQFF.